This is a list of T cell receptor beta chains from one sample in a study of cytomegalovirus exposure and HLA in healthy donors. Repertoires were generated with immunoSEQ multiplex PCR, while TCRdb's copy carries only in-frame clones and drops some. The profile shows approximately 100,000 clones, approximately 80% of them singletons. Source material: PBMCs. All receptors derive from a woman aged 18-29 years in good health and CMV-seronegative. The CDR3 runs from the conserved cysteine through the conserved F or W. A D gene is named only where the DNA matches it firmly.

d_call	cdr3_length	v_call	j_call	cdr3_nt	cdr3_aa
TRBD1	18	TRBV5-4	TRBJ2-1	TGTGCCAGCAGCCAGCGAAGAAATCCGGGACAGGGGGACAATGAGCAGTTCTTC	CASSQRRNPGQGDNEQFF
-	15	TRBV28	TRBJ1-1	TGTGCCAGCATCTATAGGCGTAGGGGTAACACTGAAGCTTTCTTT	CASIYRRRGNTEAFF
-	14	TRBV7-2	TRBJ1-3	TGTGCCAGCAGCTTAAGGCAGGGAAGGGACACCATATATTTT	CASSLRQGRDTIYF
TRBD1	17	TRBV4-3	TRBJ2-2	TGCGCCAGCAGCCTCCTTAAGATACAGGGACAGGACGGGGAGCTGTTTTTT	CASSLLKIQGQDGELFF
-	17	TRBV7-9	TRBJ1-1	TGTTCCAGCAGCCATCCCACAGGCAATCCTCTGAACACTGAAGCTTTCTTT	CSSSHPTGNPLNTEAFF
-	13	TRBV2	TRBJ1-1	TGTGCCAGCAGCAACAGTGTGAACACTGAAGCTTTCTTT	CASSNSVNTEAFF
TRBD1	16	TRBV5-6	TRBJ2-3	TGTGCCAGCAGCCCAGGGACAGGGGGCATCCCAGATACGCAGTATTTT	CASSPGTGGIPDTQYF
-	13	TRBV6-1	TRBJ1-5	TGTGCCAGCAGCCACAGGGGCAATCAGCCCCAGCATTTT	CASSHRGNQPQHF
-	17	TRBV9	TRBJ2-3	TGTGCCAGCAGCGTGTCAACGGGACTCCTAAGCACAGATACGCAGTATTTT	CASSVSTGLLSTDTQYF
-	14	TRBV19	TRBJ2-3	TGTGCCAGTAGCTCCCGGGGGTCGGGGGATACGCAGTATTTT	CASSSRGSGDTQYF